Each of the 8 T cell receptor beta chains below was sequenced from the same sample in a study of monozygotic twins with inflammatory bowel disease. From the 5' RACE reads, TCRdb lists one entry per CDR3 protein and no DNA. This repertoire includes 70,000 to 95,000 distinct CDR3 sequences. Sequencing was performed on blood. The source of these receptors is a human donor with ulcerative colitis or Crohn's disease, or a healthy co-twin of an affected twin (not recorded which).

The genes are TRBV20-1 and TRBJ2-7; with no DNA, the TCRdb D assignment of TRBD1 cannot be verified. The CDR3 length is 14 residues. In germline, CDR1 is DFQATT, CDR2 SNEGSKA (reference sequence). The CDR3: CSARGNDRTYEQYF.

V usage is TRBV5-1 and J usage is TRBJ1-1. Germline V gives CDR1 SGHRS, CDR2 YFSETQ. The CDR3 totals 15 residues. The CDR3 spells CASSPKVVGDTEAFF. The entire variable domain, with the rest obtained from reference TRBV5-1 and TRBJ1-1, is as follows: KAGVTQTPRYLIKTRGQQVTLSCSPISGHRSVSWYQQTPGQGLQFLFEYFSETQRNKGNFPGRFSGRQFSNSRSEMNVSTLELGDSALYLCASSPKVVGDTEAFFGQGTRLTVV.

The genes are TRBV9 and TRBJ2-7. There are 15 residues in the CDR3. The germline V gene has CDR1 SGDLS and CDR2 YYNGEE. This CDR3 is CASSVNQRESYEQYF.

V usage is TRBV5-1 and J usage is TRBJ2-4; there is no DNA to check the TCRdb D call of TRBD1. Germline CDR1 and CDR2: SGHRS and YFSETQ. CDR3 size: 16 residues. The CDR3 loop is CASSLTGALSKNIQYF.

This chain connects TRBV12-3 or TRBV12-4 to TRBJ1-3. This CDR3 is built from 19 residues. The CDR3 region is CASSPWFVAGPDSGNTIYF.

V gene TRBV4-2 combines with J gene TRBJ2-2; TCRdb proposes TRBD1, but this gene call is untestable without DNA. CDR3 length equals 15 residues. CDR1 and CDR2 from the germline V gene are LGHNA and YNFKEQ. The CDR3 here is CASSLGTENTGELFF.

V gene TRBV28 combines with J gene TRBJ2-7; TCRdb's assignment of TRBD2 cannot be checked, as there is no DNA. CDR1 and CDR2 (germline): MDHEN, SYDVKM. CDR3 size: 16 residues. CDR3: CASSRIIAGGLYEQYF.

The gene calls are TRBV20-1 and TRBJ2-3; TCRdb proposes TRBD1, but this gene call is untestable without DNA. This CDR3 contains 14 residues. Germline CDR1 DFQATT, CDR2 SNEGSKA (reference sequence). The CDR3 is CSASRGGYTDTQYF.